A single sample is the source of the 32 T cell receptor beta chains below, sequenced in a study of blood T cell repertoires in COVID-19. Generated by immunoSEQ multiplex PCR, the TCRdb table keeps only in-frame clones and is missing some. The sample includes roughly 400,000 clones, roughly 91% seen only once; the top ten take more than 0.55%. The material sequenced was PBMCs or T cells enriched from blood (not recorded which). These receptors all stem from a man aged 18 to 29 who had recovered from COVID-19.

This sequence joins TRBV10-2 and TRBJ2-5; 7 bases match TRBD2. CDR1 and CDR2 (germline): WSHSY, SAAADI. V was clipped by 7 bases and J by 0 bases; unmatched bases: 5. The CDR3 contains 14 residues. Here the CDR3 reads CASTETSDQETQYF. The CDR3, as DNA: TGCGCCAGCACCGAAACTAGCGACCAAGAGACCCAGTACTTC.

The chain recombines TRBV14 with TRBJ1-1; D gene ambiguous. CDR3 length: 14 residues. V was pared by 4 bases and J by 0 bases, with 9 bases between. Germline CDR1 SGHDN, CDR2 FVKESK. This CDR3 reads CASSPRVMNTEAFF. CDR3 nucleotides: TGTGCCAGCAGCCCTCGAGTAATGAACACTGAAGCTTTCTTT.

V gene TRBV15 combines with J gene TRBJ2-1; 7 bases map to TRBD2. Germline values: CDR1 LNHNV, CDR2 YYDKDF (reference sequence). The CDR3 length is 19 residues. After removal of 0 bases from V and 0 bases from J, the junction contained 11 bases not matched to a gene. As DNA, the CDR3 is TGTGCCACCAGCAGAGATAAAGAGCGGGGAATTAGCTCCTACAATGAGCAGTTCTTC. This translates into CATSRDKERGISSYNEQFF. The whole variable domain, filled in from reference TRBV15 and TRBJ2-1, reads DAMVIQNPRYQVTQFGKPVTLSCSQTLNHNVMYWYQQKSSQAPKLLFHYYDKDFNNEADTPDNFQSRRPNTSFCFLDIRSPGLGDTAMYLCATSRDKERGISSYNEQFFGPGTRLTVL.

The V and J genes are TRBV6-1 and TRBJ1-5; D ambiguous. Germline V gene sequence: CDR1 MNHNS, CDR2 SASEGT. This CDR3 is built from 14 residues. Trimming removed 1 base at V and 2 bases at J, with 6 bases between. This CDR3 reads CASSEVAGNQPQHF. The CDR3 bases are TGTGCCAGCAGTGAAGTCGCAGGCAATCAGCCCCAGCATTTT.

Only a few counts were recorded for this clone. The V call is TRBV7-2, the J call TRBJ1-1, with D hard to call. The CDR3 length is 15 residues. Per germline, CDR1 SGHTA and CDR2 FQGNSA. The V and J ends lost 4 bases and 4 bases respectively, with 16 bases between them. The CDR3 protein is CASSSAPSLSTEAFF. The CDR3 region has the DNA TGTGCCAGCAGCTCCGCCCCCTCTCTCAGCACTGAAGCTTTCTTT.

The chain carries TRBV28 and TRBJ2-1, with 7 bases lining up with TRBD2. With 2 bases clipped from V and 4 bases from J, the junction kept 8 bases outside the gene matches. CDR1 is MDHEN, CDR2 SYDVKM, per germline. This CDR3 contains 16 residues. The CDR3 region is CASSLRLADLYNEQFF. The CDR3 DNA is TGTGCCAGCAGTTTACGCCTAGCGGATCTATACAATGAGCAGTTCTTC.

CDR3 region: CASSSPTLDSFQPQHF. The CDR3 DNA sequence: TGTGCCAGCAGCTCGCCTACTTTGGACAGTTTTCAGCCCCAGCATTTT. The rearrangement links TRBV5-6 to TRBJ1-5, with D possibly being TRBD1 (6 bases). This CDR3 is built from 16 residues. Germline CDR1 SGHDT, CDR2 YYEEEE. V was shortened by 3 bases and J by 6 bases, with 19 bases between the two germline ends.

This clone appeared a single time. V and J are TRBV11-2 and TRBJ1-2; possibly TRBD1 for D (6 bases). Trimming shortened V by 3 bases and J by 4 bases, and 21 bases separated the two germline ends. The CDR3 extends over 17 amino acids. The germline V gene has CDR1 SGHAT and CDR2 FQNNGV. The CDR3 is CASSFPTPGTNLYGYTF. In nucleotides, the CDR3 is TGTGCCAGCAGCTTCCCCACCCCCGGGACAAACCTCTATGGCTACACCTTC. The full variable domain, rest sourced from reference TRBV11-2 and TRBJ1-2, is EAGVAQSPRYKIIEKRQSVAFWCNPISGHATLYWYQQILGQGPKLLIQFQNNGVVDDSQLPKDRFSAERLKGVDSTLKIQPAKLEDSAVYLCASSFPTPGTNLYGYTFGSGTRLTVV.

This chain uses TRBV5-1 with TRBJ2-1; 7 positions agree with TRBD2. The CDR3 contains 14 residues. From germline, CDR1 is SGHRS and CDR2 YFSETQ. V lost 2 bases, J lost 7 bases, and 6 bases stayed unmatched. DNA for the CDR3: TGCGCCAGCAGCTTAAGTCGGGGGGAGAATGAGCAGTTCTTC. Its translation: CASSLSRGENEQFF.

The rearrangement links TRBV5-4 to TRBJ2-3; D is possibly TRBD2 (7 bases). The CDR3 extends over 15 amino acids. V lost 0 bases, J lost 5 bases, and 13 bases lay in between. Germline V gene sequence: CDR1 SGHNT, CDR2 YYREEE (reference sequence). CDR3 sequence reads: CASSLAGGRGDTQYF. The CDR3 nucleotides are TGTGCCAGCAGCTTGGCGGGGGGCCGCGGAGATACGCAGTATTTT. The full variable domain, in which reference TRBV5-4 and TRBJ2-3 provide the parts outside the CDR3, is ETGVTQSPTHLIKTRGQQVTLRCSSQSGHNTVSWYQQALGQGPQFIFQYYREEENGRGNFPPRFSGLQFPNYSSELNVNALELDDSALYLCASSLAGGRGDTQYFGPGTRLTVL.

In nucleotides, the CDR3 is TGTGCCAGCAGTGGGTCGACAGGGGTTTTTTCACCCCTCCACTTT. Translated, it gives CASSGSTGVFSPLHF. This chain links TRBV25-1 with TRBJ1-6; 8 bases map to TRBD1. Germline V gene sequence: CDR1 MGHDK, CDR2 SYGVNS. This CDR3 has 15 residues. Trimming cost V 4 bases and J 9 bases; bases outside gene matches: 8.

V usage is TRBV5-1 and J usage is TRBJ1-5; TRBD1 matches at 8 bases. Trimming at V came to 4 bases and at J to 6 bases, leaving 9 bases not matched to a gene. Per germline, CDR1 SGHRS and CDR2 YFSETQ. CDR3 length: 15 amino acids. The CDR3 is CASSVLGQGGQPQHF. The CDR3 nucleotides are TGCGCCAGCAGCGTGCTCGGACAGGGAGGTCAGCCCCAGCATTTT.

The chain uses TRBV2 and TRBJ1-5, with TRBD1 identical over 8 bases. V trimming: 6 bases; J trimming: 5 bases; junction bases outside the gene matches: 6. This CDR3 contains 14 residues. Germline V gene sequence: CDR1 SNHLY, CDR2 FYNNEI. Here the CDR3 reads CASRTGDTDQPQHF. The DNA of the CDR3 is TGTGCCAGCAGGACAGGGGATACAGATCAGCCCCAGCATTTT.

The rearrangement uses TRBV5-4 and TRBJ1-1; 9 nucleotides align to TRBD1. The CDR3 is 18 residues long. Germline assignment: CDR1 SGHNT and CDR2 YYREEE (reference sequence). Losses at the gene ends were 3 bases for V and 2 bases for J; bases not matched to a gene: 14. CDR3 nucleotide sequence: TGTGCCAGCAGCTCGACGGGGACAGGGCCCGCAATAAACACTGAAGCTTTCTTT. Translating gives CASSSTGTGPAINTEAFF.

This sequence joins TRBV4-1 and TRBJ2-5; the D is unclear. The CDR3 consists of 15 residues. Trimming stripped 2 bases from V and 4 bases from J, with 14 bases between. Germline V lookup: CDR1 MGHRA, CDR2 YSYEKL. The CDR3 DNA reads TGCGCCAGCAGCCAAACTCCGTCCCCACTAGAGACCCAGTACTTC. This sequence encodes CASSQTPSPLETQYF.

The J gene is TRBJ1-1, the V gene TRBV15, with D perhaps matching TRBD1 (5 bases). This CDR3 contains 13 residues. Trimming took off 3 bases at V and 10 bases at J, with 15 bases between the two ends. In germline, CDR1 is LNHNV, CDR2 YYDKDF (reference sequence). The CDR3, as DNA: TGTGCCACCAGCAGGGAGGGCACTGGGGGAGCTTTCTTT. Protein: CATSREGTGGAFF.

This clone appeared once. This chain uses TRBV27 with TRBJ2-1; 8 bases align to TRBD2. Germline CDR1 is MNHEY and CDR2 is SMNVEV (reference sequence). This CDR3 spans 14 amino acids. V was pared by 4 bases and J by 4 bases, with 3 bases of the junction left unmatched. CDR3 region: CASSSLAGYNEQFF. As DNA, the CDR3 is TGTGCCAGCAGTTCCTTAGCGGGGTACAATGAGCAGTTCTTC.

The V call is TRBV5-1, the J call TRBJ2-3, with 11 nucleotides matching TRBD1. After removal of 1 base from V and 4 bases from J, the junction contained 2 bases not matched to a gene. Germline loops: CDR1 SGHRS, CDR2 YFSETQ. The CDR3 has 15 residues. The CDR3 DNA sequence: TGCGCCAGCAGCTTGCGGACAGGGGGCGCAGATACGCAGTATTTT. This translates into CASSLRTGGADTQYF.

The rearrangement joins TRBV14 to TRBJ2-6; 8 bases are a match to TRBD1. The V segment lost 0 bases and the J segment 2 bases; nucleotides outside the gene matches: 9. The CDR3 spans 19 residues. Germline V gene sequence: CDR1 SGHDN, CDR2 FVKESK. CDR3 nucleotides: TGTGCCAGCAGCCAAGATCTGGGGACAGGAAAGACTGGGGCCAACGTCCTGACTTTC. It specifies CASSQDLGTGKTGANVLTF.

The rearrangement joins TRBV7-2 to TRBJ2-5; the match to TRBD1 covers 9 bases. There are 15 residues in the CDR3. The V gene's germline CDR1 is SGHTA and CDR2 FQGNSA. Trimming at V came to 4 bases and at J to 3 bases, leaving 6 bases not matched to a gene. DNA for the CDR3: TGTGCCAGCAGCTCCACAACAGGGGGCGAAGAGACCCAGTACTTC. Translated: CASSSTTGGEETQYF.

A single count supports this clone. This chain links TRBV5-8 with TRBJ1-2; tentatively, D is TRBD1 (6 bases). The CDR3 consists of 12 residues. Germline V lookup: CDR1 SGHTS, CDR2 YDEGEE. Trimming took off 5 bases at V and 8 bases at J, with 13 bases between the two ends. CDR3 sequence reads: CASSHRRGGYTF. DNA for the CDR3: TGTGCCAGCAGTCATCGCAGGGGCGGCTACACCTTC.

J is TRBJ1-6 and V is TRBV10-3; no firm D call. This CDR3 is 15 amino acids long. Germline lookup yields CDR1 ENHRY and CDR2 SYGVKD. The V end was cut by 3 bases, the J end by 0 bases, with 6 bases between. DNA of the CDR3: TGTGCCATCAGTGAAGTGAGCTCCTATAATTCACCCCTCCACTTT. It is translated as CAISEVSSYNSPLHF.

The J gene is TRBJ1-2, the V gene TRBV3-1 (or the pseudogene TRBV3-2); TRBD1 agrees at 7 bases. V was clipped by 5 bases and J by 6 bases; unmatched bases: 3. The germline V gene has CDR1 LGHDT and CDR2 YNNKEL (reference sequence). The length of the CDR3 is 12 residues. In nucleotides, the CDR3 is TGTGCCAGCAGCTTAGACAGGGATGGCTACACCTTC. Translated, it gives CASSLDRDGYTF.

The chain couples TRBV5-1 to TRBJ1-2, with 7 positions matching TRBD1. This CDR3 comprises 13 residues. The V gene end was trimmed by 4 bases and the J gene end by 10 bases; junction bases not matched to a gene: 10. Germline V gene data show CDR1 as SGHRS and CDR2 as YFSETQ. The CDR3 DNA follows: TGCGCCAGCAGCCAGGGACAGCTTTTTGCCTACACCTTC. Amino acids: CASSQGQLFAYTF.

A single count supports this clone. The chain has TRBV3-1 (or the pseudogene TRBV3-2) and TRBJ1-2; tentative D call: TRBD1 (5 bases). CDR1 LGHDT and CDR2 YNNKEL come from the germline V gene (reference sequence). Between the trimmed V and J ends, which lost 1 base and 0 bases, there was a span of 12 bases. The CDR3 has 16 residues. This chain's CDR3 is CASSQGRGRTNYGYTF. The CDR3, as DNA: TGTGCCAGCAGCCAAGGGAGGGGTAGAACTAACTATGGCTACACCTTC.

This clone came up once. Here the CDR3 reads CSASPRGGRPQHF. For the CDR3, the DNA is TGCAGTGCTAGTCCTAGGGGGGGGAGGCCCCAGCATTTT. The rearrangement uses TRBV20-1 and TRBJ1-5; D is perhaps TRBD1 (6 bases). Trimming shortened V by 3 bases and J by 9 bases, and 15 bases separated the two germline ends. This CDR3 has 13 residues. The germline V gene encodes CDR1 DFQATT and CDR2 SNEGSKA (reference sequence).

The gene calls are TRBV24-1 and TRBJ2-3; perhaps TRBD1 as D (6 bases). V lost 0 bases and J lost 5, with 14 bases in between. This CDR3 region has 16 residues. Germline-derived CDR1 and CDR2 are KGHDR and SFDVKD. DNA for the CDR3: TGTGCCACCAGTGATTTGGGGCAGGGGCTGGGAGATACGCAGTATTTT. Residues: CATSDLGQGLGDTQYF.

This clone appeared a single time. V and J are TRBV19 and TRBJ1-5; D unclear. This CDR3 spans 16 amino acids. V dropped 2 bases and J dropped 4 bases, with 15 bases sitting between them. The germline V gene encodes CDR1 LNHDA and CDR2 SQIVND (reference sequence). This chain's CDR3 is CASSIYGPRSNQPQHF. Here the CDR3 DNA reads TGTGCCAGTAGTATATATGGGCCCAGGTCAAATCAGCCCCAGCATTTT.

The J gene is TRBJ2-3, the V gene TRBV28; TRBD1 aligns across 8 bases. The CDR3 runs to 17 residues. The V and J ends lost 4 bases and 4 bases, in that order; junction bases with no gene match: 13. Germline CDR1 MDHEN, CDR2 SYDVKM. The CDR3 protein is CASSSLETGVSSDTQYF. As DNA, the CDR3 is TGTGCCAGCAGTTCCCTCGAGACAGGGGTATCTTCAGATACGCAGTATTTT.

A few counts support this clone. The chain links TRBV7-3 to TRBJ2-7; perhaps TRBD1 as D (6 bases). The CDR3 runs 13 residues. The germline V gene has CDR1 SGHTA and CDR2 FQGTGA. V was pared by 3 bases and J by 4 bases, with 10 bases between. CDR3 bases: TGTGCCAGCAGCTTCCCCAGGGGTTACGAGCAGTACTTC. Encoded protein: CASSFPRGYEQYF.

The V call is TRBV7-3, the J call TRBJ2-1; D is possibly TRBD2 (6 bases). The germline V gene encodes CDR1 SGHTA and CDR2 FQGTGA. This CDR3 comprises 16 residues. Deletions cut 8 bases from V and 9 bases from J, with 26 bases between. The CDR3 protein is CASSGRPGRQSSEQFF. The DNA of the CDR3 is TGTGCCAGCTCTGGGAGGCCTGGGCGGCAGTCTAGTGAGCAGTTCTTC.

The J gene is TRBJ1-1, the V gene TRBV11-3; a possible D gene is TRBD1 (5 bases). The germline gives CDR1 SGHNT, CDR2 YENEEA. Trimming cost V 5 bases and J 0 bases, with 13 bases left between them. The CDR3 sequence is 15 residues long. In DNA, the CDR3 is TGTGCCAGCAGCCCCGGGACTGTTTTGAACACTGAAGCTTTCTTT. It yields the protein CASSPGTVLNTEAFF.